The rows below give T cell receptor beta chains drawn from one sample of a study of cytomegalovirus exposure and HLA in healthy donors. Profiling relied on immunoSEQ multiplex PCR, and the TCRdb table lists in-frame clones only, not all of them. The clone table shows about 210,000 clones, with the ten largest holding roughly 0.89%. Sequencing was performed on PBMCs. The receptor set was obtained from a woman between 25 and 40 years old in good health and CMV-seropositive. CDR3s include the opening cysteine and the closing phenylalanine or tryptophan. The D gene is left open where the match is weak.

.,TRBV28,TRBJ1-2,TGTGCCAGCAAACTGGACAGAATCTATGGCTACACCTTC,CASKLDRIYGYTF
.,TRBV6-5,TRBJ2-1,TGTGCCAGCAGTTACGGGCTAGCAGACGATGAGCAGTTCTTC,CASSYGLADDEQFF
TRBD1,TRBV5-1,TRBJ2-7,TGCGCCAGCAGCTTGAGTGGGACAGGGGCCTTTGAGCAGTACTTC,CASSLSGTGAFEQYF
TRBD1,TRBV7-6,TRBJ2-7,TGTGCCAGCAGCTCCTCACAGGGGGCCGACGAGCAGTACTTC,CASSSSQGADEQYF
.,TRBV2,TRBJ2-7,TGTGCCAGCAGTGAACCGGGCGGGAACTACGAGCAGTACTTC,CASSEPGGNYEQYF
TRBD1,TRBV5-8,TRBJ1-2,TGTGCCAGCAGCATTCGGACAGGCCCCTATGGCTACACCTTC,CASSIRTGPYGYTF
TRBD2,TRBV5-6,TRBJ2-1,TGTGCCAGCAGCCCTGGGACTAGAGACAATGAGCAGTTCTTC,CASSPGTRDNEQFF
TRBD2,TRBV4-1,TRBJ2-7,TGCGCCAGCAGCCAAGTAGCGGGAGCCTCTGTAGTCGAGCAGTACTTC,CASSQVAGASVVEQYF
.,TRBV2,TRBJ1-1,TGTGCCAGCAGTGTGGAGGGGCAGGACACTGAAGCTTTCTTT,CASSVEGQDTEAFF
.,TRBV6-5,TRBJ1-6,TGTGCCAGCAGTGTCGGCCAGCGAAATAATTCACCCCTCCACTTT,CASSVGQRNNSPLHF
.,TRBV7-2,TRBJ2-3,TGTGCCAGCAGCTTAGAAAGCGTTAGCACAGATACGCAGTATTTT,CASSLESVSTDTQYF
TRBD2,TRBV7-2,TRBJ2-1,TGTGCCAGCGAAACTAGCGACTCCTACAATGAGCAGTTCTTC,CASETSDSYNEQFF
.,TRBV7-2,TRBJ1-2,TGTGCCAGCAGCTTAGAGTCCGGGCCCCGGGGCTATGGCTACACCTTC,CASSLESGPRGYGYTF
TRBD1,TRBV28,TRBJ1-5,TGTGCCAGCATGAGAAGGGGGCTCGGACAGCCCCAGCATTTT,CASMRRGLGQPQHF
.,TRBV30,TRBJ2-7,TGTGCCTGGAGTGAGCAGGGCTACGAGCAGTACTTC,CAWSEQGYEQYF
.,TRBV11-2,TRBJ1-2,TGTGCCAGCAGCTTAGATTTCGGGGGATGGTATGGCTACACCTTC,CASSLDFGGWYGYTF
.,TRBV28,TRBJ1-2,TGTGCCAGCAGTCCCTTAACAGCCAGAGCTAACTATGGCTACACCTTC,CASSPLTARANYGYTF
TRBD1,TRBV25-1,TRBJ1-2,TGTGCCAGCAGTCAAAAGACAGGGGTAGACTATGGCTACACCTTC,CASSQKTGVDYGYTF
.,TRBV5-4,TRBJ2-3,TGTGCCAGCAGCTTACAAGGCACAGATACGCAGTATTTT,CASSLQGTDTQYF
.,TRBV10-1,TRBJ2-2,TGCGCCAGCAGGCGGGACACCGGGGAGCTGTTTTTT,CASRRDTGELFF
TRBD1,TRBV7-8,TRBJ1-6,TGTGCCAGCAGCTCGGGACAGGGATATAATTCACCCCTCCACTTT,CASSSGQGYNSPLHF
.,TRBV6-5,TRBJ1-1,TGTGCCAGCAGTTACGGGAGCACTGAAGCTTTCTTT,CASSYGSTEAFF
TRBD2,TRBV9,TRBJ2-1,TGTGCCAGCACCCCGAGAAGCGGGGGTTCTGTCTCCTACAATGAGCAGTTCTTC,CASTPRSGGSVSYNEQFF
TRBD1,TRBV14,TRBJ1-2,TGTGCCAGCAGCCGAACCCGGGACAGGGTCCTTGGCTACACCTTC,CASSRTRDRVLGYTF
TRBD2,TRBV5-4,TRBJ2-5,TGTGCCAGCAGCCCGGGTCTTTTTTCCGGGACTAGCGGGGAGGAGACCCAGTACTTC,CASSPGLFSGTSGEETQYF
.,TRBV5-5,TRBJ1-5,TGTGCCAGCAGTACAGGTTTGGGGCCGGTTCAGCCCCAGCATTTT,CASSTGLGPVQPQHF
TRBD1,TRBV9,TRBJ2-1,TGTGCCAGCAGCGTAGGAGGGACAGGGAAGATCGAGCAGTTCTTC,CASSVGGTGKIEQFF
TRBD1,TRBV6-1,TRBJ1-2,TGTGCCAGCACCTTGACAGGGTATGGCTACACCTTC,CASTLTGYGYTF
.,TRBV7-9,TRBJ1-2,TGTGCCAGCACCCTAATCATGAGCGGTGGCTACACCTTC,CASTLIMSGGYTF
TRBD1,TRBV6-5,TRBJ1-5,TGTGCCAGCAGTTCCCGGGGCAGGGGGGATCAGCCCCAGCATTTT,CASSSRGRGDQPQHF
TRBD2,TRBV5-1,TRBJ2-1,TGCGCCAGCAGCCTCGGACTAGCGGGGGAGTACAATGAGCAGTTCTTC,CASSLGLAGEYNEQFF
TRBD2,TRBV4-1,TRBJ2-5,TGCGCCAGCAGCCAAGGCCTAGCGGGAGAGTACCAAGAGACCCAGTACTTC,CASSQGLAGEYQETQYF
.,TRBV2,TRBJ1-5,TGTGCCAGCAGTGAATACCAGGGCAATCAGCCCCAGCATTTT,CASSEYQGNQPQHF
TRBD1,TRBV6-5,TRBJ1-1,TGTGCCAGCAGTACCATGGGACAGGGTGGCACTGAAGCTTTCTTT,CASSTMGQGGTEAFF
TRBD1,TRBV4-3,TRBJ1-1,TGCGCCAGCAGCCCGGGACAGGGTGCGAACACTGAAGCTTTCTTT,CASSPGQGANTEAFF
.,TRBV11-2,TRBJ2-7,TGTGCCAGCAGCGCGGAGAGGTACGAGCAGTACTTC,CASSAERYEQYF
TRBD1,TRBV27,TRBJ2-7,TGTGCCAGCAGCAGGGGGACAGGGGGGCGTGAGCAGTACTTC,CASSRGTGGREQYF
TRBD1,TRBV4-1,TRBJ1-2,TGCGCCAGCAGCCCTGGGACAGGGATTAACTATGGCTACACCTTC,CASSPGTGINYGYTF
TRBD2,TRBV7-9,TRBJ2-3,TGTGCCAGCACCATCCCGGCTGCTAGCGGGGCGACAGATACGCAGTATTTT,CASTIPAASGATDTQYF
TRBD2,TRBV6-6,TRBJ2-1,TGTGCCAGCAGTACTAGCGGGGGGATTAATGAGCAGTTCTTC,CASSTSGGINEQFF
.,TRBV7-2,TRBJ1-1,TGTGCCAGCAGCTCACAGACAGGTGTAATCACTGAAGCTTTCTTT,CASSSQTGVITEAFF
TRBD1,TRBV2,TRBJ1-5,TGTGCCAGCAGTGATTCGGACAGGGGTTATAGCAATCAGCCCCAGCATTTT,CASSDSDRGYSNQPQHF
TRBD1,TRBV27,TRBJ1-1,TGTGCCAGCCAGACAGGGATGAACACTGAAGCTTTCTTT,CASQTGMNTEAFF
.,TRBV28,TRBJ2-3,TGTGCCAGCAGTTTATTGGTCAGGATACTTTCCGATACGCAGTATTTT,CASSLLVRILSDTQYF
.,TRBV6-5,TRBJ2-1,TGTGCCAGCCGACAGTCCCCTCAGTGGGATGAGCAGTTCTTC,CASRQSPQWDEQFF
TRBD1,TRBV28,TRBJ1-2,TGTGCCAGTGTGACAGGGGGAGCCTGGGGCTACACCTTC,CASVTGGAWGYTF
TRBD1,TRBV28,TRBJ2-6,TGTGCCAGCAGCCGTAGGACAGGGCTAAACGGGGCCAACGTCCTGACTTTC,CASSRRTGLNGANVLTF
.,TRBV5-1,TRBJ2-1,TGCGCCAGCAGCTTGAAGTCGGGAGTATCGTACAATGAGCAGTTCTTC,CASSLKSGVSYNEQFF